These 9 T cell receptor beta chains were all obtained from the same sample, sequenced in a study of sequential checkpoint blockade in melanoma. Treatment specified: randomized to nivolumab then ipilimumab (arm A) or the reverse (arm B). Only in-frame clones appear in the TCRdb table, and some are missing; sequencing was by immunoSEQ multiplex PCR. This sample has about 7,800 clones, with over 45% found just once. Material: CD8+ T cells sorted from blood (inferred from file names), obtained from a patient given nivolumab and ipilimumab in sequence. The receptor set was obtained from a human donor with melanoma.

The chain recombines TRBV4-3 with TRBJ1-4, with 9 bases fitting TRBD1. CDR1 and CDR2 from the germline V gene are LGHNA and YSLEER. V lost 3 bases and J lost 8; bases outside the gene matches: 10. The CDR3 is 16 residues long. The CDR3 DNA is TGCGCCAGCAGCCAGGGGTTTTCGGGACAGGGCGAAAAACTGTTTTTT. Translation: CASSQGFSGQGEKLFF.

This clone occurred once. CDR3 DNA: TGTGCCAGCAGCGTGGGGCTAGCGGACGAGCAGTACTTC. Amino acids: CASSVGLADEQYF. The chain couples TRBV9 to TRBJ2-7; TRBD2 matches at 7 bases. The V gene end was trimmed by 2 bases and the J gene end by 5 bases; junction bases not matched to a gene: 4. This CDR3 is built from 13 residues. The germline gives CDR1 SGDLS, CDR2 YYNGEE.

The gene calls are TRBV4-2 and TRBJ2-3, with 13 positions matching TRBD2. The CDR3 is 17 amino acids. V was pared by 0 bases and J by 3 bases, with 3 bases of the junction left unmatched. Germline loops: CDR1 LGHNA, CDR2 YNFKEQ. The CDR3 DNA sequence: TGTGCCAGCAGCCAAGAGGCGGGACTAGCGGGGACAGATACGCAGTATTTT. It codes for CASSQEAGLAGTDTQYF.

This clone has more than one count but fewer than ten. The chain has TRBV9 and TRBJ1-5; D gene unclear. Between the trimmed V and J ends, which lost 0 bases and 0 bases, there was a span of 7 bases. This CDR3 region has 15 residues. Germline V lookup: CDR1 SGDLS, CDR2 YYNGEE. The CDR3 sequence: CASSVGTASNQPQHF. CDR3 coding DNA: TGTGCCAGCAGCGTAGGAACAGCTAGCAATCAGCCCCAGCATTTT.

In this sample, this clone turned up a few times. V usage is TRBV5-4 and J usage is TRBJ1-2, with 11 bases lining up with TRBD1. V was pared by 4 bases and J by 4 bases, with 3 bases of the junction left unmatched. The CDR3 sequence is 14 residues long. The germline V gene encodes CDR1 SGHNT and CDR2 YYREEE (reference sequence). The CDR3 is CASSAGTGGYGYTF. The CDR3 DNA follows: TGTGCCAGCAGCGCCGGGACAGGGGGCTATGGCTACACCTTC.

By share of the sample, this clone is medium-sized. The rearrangement uses TRBV29-1 and TRBJ2-7, with D maybe TRBD1 (6 bases). There are 14 residues in the CDR3. Germline loops: CDR1 SQVTM, CDR2 ANQGSEA. Trimming left V 4 bases short and J 4 bases short, with 17 bases between. The CDR3 DNA is TGCAGCGTTGCGGAAGGACAGTTCATTTACGAGCAGTACTTC. It is translated as CSVAEGQFIYEQYF.

The J gene is TRBJ1-5, the V gene TRBV4-3, with D possibly TRBD1 on 6 matching bases. CDR1 LGHNA and CDR2 YSLEER come from the germline V gene. The CDR3 runs to 14 residues. The V end lost 0 bases, the J end lost 7 bases, and 10 bases lay between the germline ends. The CDR3 loop reads CASSQDRGGQPQHF. In DNA form, the CDR3 reads TGCGCCAGCAGCCAAGATAGGGGGGGACAGCCCCAGCATTTT.

This chain uses TRBV5-1 with TRBJ2-7; D remains ambiguous. This CDR3 region has 14 residues. The V end lost 0 bases, the J end lost 2 bases, and 9 bases lay between the germline ends. CDR1 is SGHRS, CDR2 YFSETQ, per germline. The CDR3 is CASSLVGSTYEQYF. The CDR3 nucleotides read TGCGCCAGCAGCTTGGTCGGTTCTACCTACGAGCAGTACTTC.

Here the CDR3 reads CASSVTGGSTDTQYF. DNA for the CDR3: TGTGCCAGCAGTGTGACGGGAGGGAGCACAGATACGCAGTATTTT. The J gene is TRBJ2-3, the V gene TRBV6-4, with 8 bases matching TRBD2. This CDR3 has 15 amino acids. Germline-derived CDR1 and CDR2 are MRHNA and SNTAGT. The V segment lost 4 bases and the J segment 0 bases; nucleotides outside the gene matches: 3.